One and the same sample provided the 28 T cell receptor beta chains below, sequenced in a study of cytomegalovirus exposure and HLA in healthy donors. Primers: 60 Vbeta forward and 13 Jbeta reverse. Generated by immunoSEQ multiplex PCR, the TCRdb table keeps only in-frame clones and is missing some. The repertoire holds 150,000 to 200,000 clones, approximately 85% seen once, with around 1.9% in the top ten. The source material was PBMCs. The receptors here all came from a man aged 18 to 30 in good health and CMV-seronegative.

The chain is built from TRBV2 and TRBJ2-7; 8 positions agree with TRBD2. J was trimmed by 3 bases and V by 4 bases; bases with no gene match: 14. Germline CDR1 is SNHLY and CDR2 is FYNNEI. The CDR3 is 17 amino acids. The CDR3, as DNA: TGTGCCAGCAGTGGACGGGATTTAAGGCTAGCGGGCTACGAGCAGTACTTC. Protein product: CASSGRDLRLAGYEQYF.

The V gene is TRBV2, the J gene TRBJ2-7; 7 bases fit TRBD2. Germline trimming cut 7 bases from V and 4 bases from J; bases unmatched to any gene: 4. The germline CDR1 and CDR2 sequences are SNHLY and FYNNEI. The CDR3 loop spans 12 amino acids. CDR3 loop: CASKLAAYEQYF. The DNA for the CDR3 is TGTGCCAGCAAGCTAGCGGCGTACGAGCAGTACTTC.

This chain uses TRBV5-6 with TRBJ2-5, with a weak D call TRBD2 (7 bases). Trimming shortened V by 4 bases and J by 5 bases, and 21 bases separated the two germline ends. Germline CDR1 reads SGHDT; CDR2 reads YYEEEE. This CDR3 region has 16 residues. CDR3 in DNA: TGTGCCAGCAGCAGTCCCGGAGGGGGGGTGATTGAGACCCAGTACTTC. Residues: CASSSPGGGVIETQYF.

The CDR3 DNA reads as TGTGCCAGCAGCTTTCGGACAGGGGCGAACTATGGCTACACCTTC. Translation gives CASSFRTGANYGYTF. The chain carries TRBV5-4 and TRBJ1-2; the match to TRBD1 covers 9 bases. The CDR3 is made up of 15 amino acids. The V and J ends lost 2 bases and 2 bases, in that order; junction bases with no gene match: 4. Germline V CDR1 and CDR2: SGHNT, YYREEE (reference sequence).

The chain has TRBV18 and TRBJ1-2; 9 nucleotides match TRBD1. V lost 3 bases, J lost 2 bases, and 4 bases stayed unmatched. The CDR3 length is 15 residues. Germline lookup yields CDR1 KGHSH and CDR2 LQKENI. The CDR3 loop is CASSPPGQGNYGYTF. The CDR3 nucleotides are TGTGCCAGCTCACCTCCGGGACAGGGAAACTATGGCTACACCTTC.

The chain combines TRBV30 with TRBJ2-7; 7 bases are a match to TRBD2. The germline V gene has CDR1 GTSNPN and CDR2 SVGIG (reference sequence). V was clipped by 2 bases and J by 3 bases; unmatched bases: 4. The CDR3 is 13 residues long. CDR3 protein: CAWSRGDLYEQYF. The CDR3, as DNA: TGTGCCTGGAGTCGGGGGGACCTCTACGAGCAGTACTTC.

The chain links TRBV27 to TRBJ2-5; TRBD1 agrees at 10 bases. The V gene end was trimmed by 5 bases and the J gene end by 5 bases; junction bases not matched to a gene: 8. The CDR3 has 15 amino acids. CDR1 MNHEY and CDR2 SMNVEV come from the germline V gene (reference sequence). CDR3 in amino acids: CASSAGQGTRETQYF. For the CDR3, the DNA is TGTGCCAGCAGTGCGGGACAGGGGACAAGGGAGACCCAGTACTTC.

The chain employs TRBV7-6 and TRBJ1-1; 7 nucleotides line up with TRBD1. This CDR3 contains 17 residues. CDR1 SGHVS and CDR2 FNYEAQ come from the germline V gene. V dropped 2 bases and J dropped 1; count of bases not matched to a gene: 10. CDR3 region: CASSLLPGTEPNTEAFF. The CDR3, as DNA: TGTGCCAGCAGCTTACTTCCCGGGACAGAACCGAACACTGAAGCTTTCTTT.

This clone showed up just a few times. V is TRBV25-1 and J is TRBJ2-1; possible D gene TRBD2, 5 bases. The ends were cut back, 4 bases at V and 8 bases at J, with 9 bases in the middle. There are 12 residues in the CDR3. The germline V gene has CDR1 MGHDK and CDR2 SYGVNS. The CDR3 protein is CASSGEWDEQFF. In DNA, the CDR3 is TGTGCCAGCAGTGGGGAGTGGGATGAGCAGTTCTTC.

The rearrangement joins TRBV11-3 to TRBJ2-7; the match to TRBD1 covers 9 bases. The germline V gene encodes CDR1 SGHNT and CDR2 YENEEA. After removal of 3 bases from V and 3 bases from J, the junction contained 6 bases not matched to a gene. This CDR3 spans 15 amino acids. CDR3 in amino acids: CASSLDRGENYEQYF. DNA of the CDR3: TGTGCCAGCAGCTTGGACAGGGGAGAGAACTACGAGCAGTACTTC.

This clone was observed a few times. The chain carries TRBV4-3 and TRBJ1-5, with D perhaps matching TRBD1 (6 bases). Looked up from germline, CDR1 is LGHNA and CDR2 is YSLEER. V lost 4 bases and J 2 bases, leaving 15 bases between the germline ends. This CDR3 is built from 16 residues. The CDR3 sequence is CASSPGVGVGNQPQHF. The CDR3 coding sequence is TGCGCCAGCAGCCCAGGGGTGGGAGTGGGCAATCAGCCCCAGCATTTT.

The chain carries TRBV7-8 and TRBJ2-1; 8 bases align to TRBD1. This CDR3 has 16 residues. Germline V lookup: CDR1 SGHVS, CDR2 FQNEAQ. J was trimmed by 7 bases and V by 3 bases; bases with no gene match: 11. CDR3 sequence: CASSFPGTGPRNEQFF. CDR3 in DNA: TGTGCCAGCAGCTTTCCCGGGACAGGTCCGCGGAATGAGCAGTTCTTC.

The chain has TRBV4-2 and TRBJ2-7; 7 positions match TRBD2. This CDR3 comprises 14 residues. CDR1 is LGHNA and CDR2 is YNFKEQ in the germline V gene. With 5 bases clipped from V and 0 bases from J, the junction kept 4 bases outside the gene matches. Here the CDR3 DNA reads TGTGCCAGCAGCAGGGAGGGTAACTCCTACGAGCAGTACTTC. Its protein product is CASSREGNSYEQYF.

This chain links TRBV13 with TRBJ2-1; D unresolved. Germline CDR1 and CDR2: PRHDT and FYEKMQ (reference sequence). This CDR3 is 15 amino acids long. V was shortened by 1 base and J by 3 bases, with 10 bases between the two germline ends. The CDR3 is CASSLVVLGYNEQFF. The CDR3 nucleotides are TGTGCCAGCAGCTTAGTCGTTCTAGGCTACAATGAGCAGTTCTTC.

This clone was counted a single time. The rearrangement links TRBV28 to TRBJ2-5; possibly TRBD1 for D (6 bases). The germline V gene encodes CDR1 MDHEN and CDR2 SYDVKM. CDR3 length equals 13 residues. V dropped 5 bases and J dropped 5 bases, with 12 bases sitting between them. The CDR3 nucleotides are TGTGCCAGCAGTCAACAGGGATCGGAGACCCAGTACTTC. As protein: CASSQQGSETQYF.

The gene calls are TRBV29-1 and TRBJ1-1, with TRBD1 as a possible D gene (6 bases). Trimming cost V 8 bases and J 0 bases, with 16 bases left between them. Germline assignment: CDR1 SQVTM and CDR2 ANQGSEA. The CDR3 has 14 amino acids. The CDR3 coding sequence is TGCAGCTTTGGGCAGGGGAACATGAACACTGAAGCTTTCTTT. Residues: CSFGQGNMNTEAFF.

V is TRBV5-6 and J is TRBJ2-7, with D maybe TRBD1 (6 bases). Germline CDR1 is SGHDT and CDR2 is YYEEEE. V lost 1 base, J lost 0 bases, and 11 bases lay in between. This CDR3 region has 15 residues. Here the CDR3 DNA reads TGTGCCAGCAGCTTGACAGGGAGAAGCTCCTACGAGCAGTACTTC. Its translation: CASSLTGRSSYEQYF.

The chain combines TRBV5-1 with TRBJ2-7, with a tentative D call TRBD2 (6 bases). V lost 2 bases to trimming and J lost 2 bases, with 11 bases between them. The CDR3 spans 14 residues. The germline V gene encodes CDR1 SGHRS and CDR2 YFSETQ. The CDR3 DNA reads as TGCGCCAGCAGCTTCGAGGCGGGGCCCTACGAGCAGTACTTC. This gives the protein CASSFEAGPYEQYF.

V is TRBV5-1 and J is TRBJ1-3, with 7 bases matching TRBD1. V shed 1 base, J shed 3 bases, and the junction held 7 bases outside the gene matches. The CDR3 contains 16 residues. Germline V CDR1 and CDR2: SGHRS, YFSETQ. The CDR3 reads CASSLSRGLGGNTIYF. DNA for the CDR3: TGCGCCAGCAGCTTGTCTAGGGGGCTGGGTGGAAACACCATATATTTT.

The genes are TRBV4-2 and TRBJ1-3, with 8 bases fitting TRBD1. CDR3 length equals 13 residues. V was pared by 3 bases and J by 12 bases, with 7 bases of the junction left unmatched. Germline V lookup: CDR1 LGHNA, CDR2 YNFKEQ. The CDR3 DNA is TGTGCCAGCAGCCAGGACAGGGCCAGACACATATATTTT. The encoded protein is CASSQDRARHIYF.

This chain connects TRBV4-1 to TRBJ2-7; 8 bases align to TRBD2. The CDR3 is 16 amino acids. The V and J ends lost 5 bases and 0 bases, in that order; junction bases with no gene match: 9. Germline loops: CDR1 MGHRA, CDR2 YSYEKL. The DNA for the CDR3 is TGCGCCAGCAGCTATACGATAGCGGGGACCTCCTACGAGCAGTACTTC. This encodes CASSYTIAGTSYEQYF.

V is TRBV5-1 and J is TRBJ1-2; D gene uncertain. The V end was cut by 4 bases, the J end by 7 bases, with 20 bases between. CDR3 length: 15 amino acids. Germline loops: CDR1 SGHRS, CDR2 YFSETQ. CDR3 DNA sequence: TGCGCCAGCAGCCCCTTGGCTGCGGGAAATGGTGGCTACACCTTC. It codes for CASSPLAAGNGGYTF.

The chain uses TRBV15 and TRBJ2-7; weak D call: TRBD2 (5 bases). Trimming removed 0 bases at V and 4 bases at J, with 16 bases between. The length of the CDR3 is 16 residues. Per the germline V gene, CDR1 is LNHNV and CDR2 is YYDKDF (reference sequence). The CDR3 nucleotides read TGTGCCACCAGCAGAGAACCCGGCGCCGGGGTTTACGAGCAGTACTTC. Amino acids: CATSREPGAGVYEQYF.

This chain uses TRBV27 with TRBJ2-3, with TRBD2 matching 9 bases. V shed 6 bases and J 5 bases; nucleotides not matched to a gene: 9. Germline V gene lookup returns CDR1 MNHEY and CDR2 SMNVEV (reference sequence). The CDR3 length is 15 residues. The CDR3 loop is CASRYSGSRLDTQYF. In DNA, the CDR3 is TGTGCCAGCAGGTATAGCGGGAGCCGGCTAGATACGCAGTATTTT.

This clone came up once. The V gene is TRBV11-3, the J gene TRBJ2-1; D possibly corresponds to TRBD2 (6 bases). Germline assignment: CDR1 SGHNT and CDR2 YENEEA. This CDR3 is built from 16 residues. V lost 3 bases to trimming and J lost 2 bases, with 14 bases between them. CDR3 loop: CASSFTAGSTYNEQFF. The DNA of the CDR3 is TGTGCCAGCAGCTTCACGGCGGGAAGCACCTACAATGAGCAGTTCTTC.

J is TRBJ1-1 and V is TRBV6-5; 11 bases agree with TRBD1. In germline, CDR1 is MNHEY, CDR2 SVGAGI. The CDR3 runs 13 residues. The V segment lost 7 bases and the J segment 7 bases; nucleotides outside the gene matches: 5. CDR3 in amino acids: CASIPGQGVEAFF. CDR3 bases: TGTGCCAGCATTCCGGGACAGGGGGTTGAAGCTTTCTTT.

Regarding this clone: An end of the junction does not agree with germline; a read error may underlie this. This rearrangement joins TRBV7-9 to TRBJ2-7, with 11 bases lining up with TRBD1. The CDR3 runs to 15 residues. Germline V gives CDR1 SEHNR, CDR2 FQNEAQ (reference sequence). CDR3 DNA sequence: TGTTCCAGCAGCCGTGGTGGACAGGGGGCACACGAGCAGTACTTC. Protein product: CSSSRGGQGAHEQYF.

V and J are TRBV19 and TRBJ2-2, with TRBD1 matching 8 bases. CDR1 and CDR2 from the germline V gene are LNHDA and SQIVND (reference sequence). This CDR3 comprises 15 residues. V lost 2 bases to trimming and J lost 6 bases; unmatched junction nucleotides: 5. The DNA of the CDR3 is TGTGCCAGTAGTATACCGGGACAGGCGGCCGGGGAGCTGTTTTTT. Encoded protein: CASSIPGQAAGELFF.